Presented here are 14 T cell receptor beta chains from one specimen sequenced in a study of vaccination effects on CD4 cells after COVID-19. What these receptors recognize is not known. TCRdb's copy holds only in-frame clones and misses some; the assay was immunoSEQ multiplex PCR. The sample consists of tens of thousands of clones, 74% of them appearing once. When more than 9 days of culture had elapsed, CD4+ T cells were isolated. The individual was infected with SARS-CoV-2 between March and December 2020, as confirmed by PCR. Participants got two doses of BNT162b2 or mRNA-1273 vaccine. Source: CD4+ T cells from PBMCs cultured without peptide, taken after COVID-19 vaccination. These receptors were taken from a human donor who had a prior SARS-CoV-2 infection.

This clone came up once. This chain connects TRBV12-3 or TRBV12-4 to TRBJ2-1; D is uncertain. V was trimmed by 2 bases and J by 4 bases, leaving 6 bases between them. The CDR3 extends over 13 amino acids. The CDR3 reads CASSLSLYNEQFF. In nucleotides, the CDR3 is TGTGCCAGCAGTTTAAGTCTATACAATGAGCAGTTCTTC.

The chain links TRBV5-1 to TRBJ2-7; D uncertain. CDR3 length: 14 residues. Germline V gives CDR1 SGHRS, CDR2 YFSETQ. Trimming removed 1 base at V and 2 bases at J, with 10 bases between. The CDR3 loop reads CASSLMPGAYEQYF. CDR3 nucleotides: TGCGCCAGCAGCTTGATGCCCGGCGCCTACGAGCAGTACTTC.

This clone has just one count. The chain has TRBV6-2 or TRBV6-3 and TRBJ2-3; TRBD2 aligns across 10 bases. The CDR3 consists of 19 residues. Germline trimming cut 0 bases from V and 2 bases from J; bases unmatched to any gene: 11. Germline lookup yields CDR1 MNHEY and CDR2 SVGEGT. CDR3 sequence (DNA): TGTGCCAGCAGTTACTCTTCCTGGAGCGGGAGGGCCCTCACAGATACGCAGTATTTT. It translates to CASSYSSWSGRALTDTQYF.

The gene calls are TRBV9 and TRBJ2-1; possible D gene TRBD1, 7 bases. This CDR3 is built from 14 residues. The V gene lost 4 bases and the J gene lost 10 bases, with 18 bases spanning the gap. The germline CDR1 and CDR2 sequences are SGDLS and YYNGEE. CDR3 sequence reads: CASSLGGAGLEQFF. CDR3 nucleotides: TGTGCCAGCAGCCTAGGGGGCGCGGGGTTAGAGCAGTTCTTC. The whole variable domain, remainder taken from reference TRBV9 and TRBJ2-1, is DSGVTQTPKHLITATGQRVTLRCSPRSGDLSVYWYQQSLDQGLQFLIQYYNGEERAKGNILERFSAQQFPDLHSELNLSSLELGDSALYFCASSLGGAGLEQFFGPGTRLTVL.

The V and J genes are TRBV5-1 and TRBJ1-1, with 7 bases aligning to TRBD1. CDR1 SGHRS and CDR2 YFSETQ come from the germline V gene. V dropped 7 bases and J dropped 1; count of bases not matched to a gene: 10. CDR3 length: 15 residues. CDR3 DNA sequence: TGCGCCAGCGCTTGGCAGGGGGGGTCGAACACTGAAGCTTTCTTT. This translates into CASAWQGGSNTEAFF.

This clone was recorded a few times. CDR3 loop: CAISESLLFPYNEQFF. For the CDR3, the DNA is TGTGCCATCAGTGAGTCACTGCTATTCCCCTACAATGAGCAGTTCTTC. The chain has TRBV10-3 and TRBJ2-1; D is ambiguous. The CDR3 runs to 16 residues. Germline CDR1 ENHRY, CDR2 SYGVKD. The V end was cut by 0 bases, the J end by 2 bases, with 11 bases between.

This clone was seen just once. The chain links TRBV2 to TRBJ2-5; the D gene could be TRBD1 or TRBD2 (6 bases each). Germline-derived CDR1 and CDR2 are SNHLY and FYNNEI. This CDR3 contains 13 residues. V lost 3 bases and J 3 bases, leaving 8 bases between the germline ends. CDR3 amino acids: CASSEEGEETQYF. The CDR3 DNA reads TGTGCCAGCAGTGAGGAGGGGGAAGAGACCCAGTACTTC.

V is TRBV5-6 and J is TRBJ1-4; a possible D gene is TRBD1 (5 bases). Germline V gene data show CDR1 as SGHDT and CDR2 as YYEEEE. Trimming took off 0 bases at V and 3 bases at J, with 9 bases between the two ends. The CDR3 extends over 15 amino acids. As DNA, the CDR3 is TGTGCCAGCAGCTTGGGGGGCAGGGCTAATGAAAAACTGTTTTTT. Its translation: CASSLGGRANEKLFF.

V gene TRBV5-1 combines with J gene TRBJ2-7, with D possibly being TRBD1 (5 bases). The V end lost 3 bases, the J end lost 6 bases, and 19 bases lay between the germline ends. CDR3 length: 15 residues. CDR1 is SGHRS, CDR2 YFSETQ, per germline. The CDR3 sequence: CASSSGAGRAGEQYF. The CDR3 DNA follows: TGCGCCAGCAGCTCAGGTGCCGGCAGGGCCGGCGAGCAGTACTTC.

This chain uses TRBV30 with TRBJ2-1; the match to TRBD2 covers 9 bases. The CDR3 consists of 13 residues. CDR1 GTSNPN and CDR2 SVGIG come from the germline V gene (reference sequence). Trimming took 4 bases from V and 5 from J; bases not matched to a gene: 3. CDR3 sequence: CAWNPSGNNEQFF. The CDR3 DNA follows: TGTGCCTGGAACCCTAGCGGGAACAATGAGCAGTTCTTC.

The V gene is TRBV5-4, the J gene TRBJ2-7; possibly TRBD1 for D (5 bases). V shed 4 bases and J shed 2 bases, with 16 bases lying between them. CDR1 SGHNT and CDR2 YYREEE come from the germline V gene (reference sequence). The CDR3 consists of 15 residues. The CDR3 DNA reads TGTGCCAGCAGCACCCAGGGCCAGGCCGCCTACGAGCAGTACTTC. Translation gives CASSTQGQAAYEQYF.

The chain is built from TRBV18 and TRBJ2-1; TRBD2 matches 11 bases. The CDR3 contains 16 residues. Trimming cost V 2 bases and J 11 bases; bases outside gene matches: 11. Per the germline V gene, CDR1 is KGHSH and CDR2 is LQKENI. The DNA of the CDR3 is TGTGCCAGCTCACCAGGGACTAGCGGACCCCAGGGTAAGCAGTTCTTC. The encoded protein is CASSPGTSGPQGKQFF.

The chain joins TRBV10-3 to TRBJ2-1; D remains unclear. The CDR3 has 15 amino acids. CDR1 ENHRY and CDR2 SYGVKD come from the germline V gene. The V and J ends lost 0 bases and 6 bases respectively, with 12 bases between them. CDR3 nucleotides: TGTGCCATCAGTGAGTCGTCGCACACCCTCAATGAGCAGTTCTTC. Translated: CAISESSHTLNEQFF.

The chain carries TRBV11-3 and TRBJ2-1, with D possibly being TRBD2 (6 bases). The CDR3 length is 17 residues. V lost 1 base and J 5 bases, leaving 18 bases between the germline ends. Germline V CDR1 and CDR2: SGHNT, YENEEA. The CDR3 here is CASSLGASGTLHNEQFF. The CDR3 DNA follows: TGTGCCAGCAGCTTAGGGGCATCCGGGACTTTACACAATGAGCAGTTCTTC.